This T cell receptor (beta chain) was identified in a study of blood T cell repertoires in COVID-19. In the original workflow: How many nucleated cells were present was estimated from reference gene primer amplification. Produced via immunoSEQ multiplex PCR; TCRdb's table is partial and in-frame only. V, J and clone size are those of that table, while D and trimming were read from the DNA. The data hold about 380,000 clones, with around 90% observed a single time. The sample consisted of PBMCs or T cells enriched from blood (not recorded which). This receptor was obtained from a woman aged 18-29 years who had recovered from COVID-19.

The CDR3 sequence: CAIREDRDSPLHF. CDR3 coding DNA: TGTGCCATCAGAGAGGACAGGGACTCACCCCTCCACTTT. The chain carries TRBV10-3 and TRBJ1-6, with TRBD1 matching over 8 bases. The CDR3 spans 13 residues. V dropped 6 bases and J dropped 10; count of bases not matched to a gene: 5. Germline V lookup: CDR1 ENHRY, CDR2 SYGVKD.